The 12 T cell receptor beta chains below all came from one sample that was sequenced in a study of early T cells in non-severe SARS-CoV-2 infection. TCRdb re-called the 5' RACE reads through MiXCR, storing one row per CDR3 protein. Found here are about 38,000 distinct CDR3 sequences, over 3.5% of them singletons; the top ten hold 15% to 20%. The sequenced sample consisted of whole blood. The receptors were sampled from an adult who was a healthcare worker with PCR-confirmed SARS-CoV-2 infection or an uninfected control (not recorded which).

V usage is TRBV18 and J usage is TRBJ1-6; 7 bases fit TRBD1. Germline V gene lookup returns CDR1 KGHSH and CDR2 LQKENI. The CDR3 length is 13 residues. V gave up 6 bases and J gave up 8 bases; unmatched junction bases: 4. The chain's CDR3 is CASSPDRDSPLHF. CDR3 bases: TGTGCCAGCTCCCCTGACAGGGATTCACCCCTCCACTTT.

This clonotype appeared many times. This chain uses TRBV7-8 with TRBJ2-1, with 10 bases fitting TRBD2. Germline V CDR1 and CDR2: SGHVS, FQNEAQ. With V trimmed by 3 bases and J by 6 bases, 2 bases remained unmatched. The CDR3 spans 14 residues. This chain's CDR3 is CASSFSGGPNEQFF. The CDR3 nucleotides are TGTGCCAGCAGCTTTAGCGGGGGGCCCAATGAGCAGTTCTTC.

This clonotype was seen ten or more times. CDR3 region: CASSPQDRGGYTF. DNA for the CDR3: TGTGCCAGCAGCCCGCAGGACAGGGGAGGCTACACCTTC. This sequence joins TRBV11-2 and TRBJ1-2; 9 bases agree with TRBD1. The length of the CDR3 is 13 residues. Trimming cost V 5 bases and J 8 bases; bases outside gene matches: 6. In germline, CDR1 is SGHAT, CDR2 FQNNGV.

This chain joins TRBV5-1 and TRBJ2-1; 9 nucleotides align to TRBD2. V shed 0 bases, J shed 4 bases, and the junction held 11 bases outside the gene matches. The CDR3 spans 18 residues. CDR1 and CDR2 (germline): SGHRS, YFSETQ. The DNA of the CDR3 is TGCGCCAGCAGCTTGGGTAGCGGGGGCCCTCCGATATACAATGAGCAGTTCTTC. Translating gives CASSLGSGGPPIYNEQFF.

A few counts support this clonotype. V gene TRBV5-1 combines with J gene TRBJ2-5; the match to TRBD2 covers 13 bases. The CDR3 is 16 residues long. V dropped 4 bases and J dropped 3; count of bases not matched to a gene: 6. From germline, CDR1 is SGHRS and CDR2 YFSETQ. CDR3: CASSPGTSGAEETQYF. In DNA, the CDR3 is TGCGCCAGCAGCCCCGGGACTAGCGGGGCCGAAGAGACCCAGTACTTC.

This clonotype was observed many times. This sequence joins TRBV29-1 and TRBJ2-7, with D perhaps matching TRBD1 or TRBD2 (5 bases each). CDR3 length equals 13 residues. Germline V gives CDR1 SQVTM, CDR2 ANQGSEA. The ends were cut back, 5 bases at V and 2 bases at J, with 13 bases in the middle. In DNA, the CDR3 is TGCAGCGTTCGCCGGGGCGAGACCTACGAGCAGTACTTC. Translation gives CSVRRGETYEQYF.

This clonotype was detected many times. This rearrangement joins TRBV5-1 to TRBJ2-3; no definite D call. With 1 base removed from V and 4 bases from J, the gap between germline ends came to 10 bases. Per germline, CDR1 SGHRS and CDR2 YFSETQ. The CDR3 totals 14 residues. The CDR3 DNA is TGCGCCAGCAGCTTGACCGCTGGCGCAGATACGCAGTATTTT. Translating it yields CASSLTAGADTQYF.

Many counts were recorded for this clonotype. CDR3: CASRRQSAQDEQYF. The CDR3 DNA is TGTGCCAGCCGCCGGCAGTCGGCCCAGGACGAGCAGTACTTC. The chain employs TRBV7-8 and TRBJ2-7; D ambiguous. The CDR3 extends over 14 amino acids. Per germline, CDR1 SGHVS and CDR2 FQNEAQ. Deletions cut 8 bases from V and 5 bases from J, with 19 bases between.

This clonotype was counted at least ten times. The chain joins TRBV7-8 to TRBJ2-3; 8 positions match TRBD2. J gave up 4 bases and V 10 bases, and 13 bases lay outside the gene matches. From germline, CDR1 is SGHVS and CDR2 FQNEAQ. This CDR3 is built from 15 residues. CDR3 coding DNA: TGTGCCACCAAGATGTTACTAGCGGAGTCAGATACGCAGTATTTT. It yields the protein CATKMLLAESDTQYF. Combining the CDR3 with reference TRBV7-8 and TRBJ2-3 gives the whole variable domain GAGVSQSPRYKVAKRGQDVALRCDPISGHVSLFWYQQALGQGPEFLTYFQNEAQLDKSGLPSDRFFAERPEGSVSTLKIQRTQQEDSAVYLCATKMLLAESDTQYFGPGTRLTVL.

This clonotype was counted at least ten times. The rearrangement joins TRBV7-6 to TRBJ2-5, with D perhaps TRBD1 (5 bases). The CDR3 is 15 residues long. The ends were cut back, 5 bases at V and 3 bases at J, with 16 bases in the middle. The germline V gene has CDR1 SGHVS and CDR2 FNYEAQ. The CDR3 is CASSQGALVKETQYF. The CDR3 DNA reads as TGTGCCAGCAGCCAAGGGGCACTGGTAAAAGAGACCCAGTACTTC.

In this sample, this clonotype turned up many times. The V gene is TRBV5-8, the J gene TRBJ2-5; D is unresolved. The CDR3 totals 11 residues. The V gene lost 4 bases and the J gene lost 9 bases, with 10 bases spanning the gap. The germline gives CDR1 SGHTS, CDR2 YDEGEE. Here the CDR3 reads CASSPHNAQYF. CDR3 coding DNA: TGTGCCAGCAGCCCCCATAATGCCCAGTACTTC.

This clonotype was observed many times. The chain is built from TRBV20-1 and TRBJ1-2; D is perhaps TRBD1 (5 bases). Germline-derived CDR1 and CDR2 are DFQATT and SNEGSKA (reference sequence). With 3 bases removed from V and 8 bases from J, the gap between germline ends came to 13 bases. CDR3 length: 12 amino acids. The CDR3, as DNA: TGCAGTGCTAGTCCCGGGGCGCGGGGCTACACCTTC. Its translation is CSASPGARGYTF.